Below, 21 T cell receptor beta chains from the same sample are listed, as sequenced in a study of blood T cell repertoires in COVID-19. Generated by immunoSEQ multiplex PCR, the TCRdb table keeps only in-frame clones and is missing some. The sample includes 200,000 to 250,000 clones, 75% to 85% of them seen just once. The sequencing input was PBMCs or T cells enriched from blood (not recorded which). Receptors were obtained from a man aged 30-40 years with acute COVID-19.

The gene calls are TRBV11-3 and TRBJ1-1, with D hard to call. Germline-derived CDR1 and CDR2 are SGHNT and YENEEA. This CDR3 comprises 13 residues. The germline V and J ends were trimmed by 0 bases and 6 bases, with 8 bases remaining between them. CDR3 DNA: TGTGCCAGCAGCTTAGATCGTTTGTCTGAAGCTTTCTTT. It is translated as CASSLDRLSEAFF.

V gene TRBV18 combines with J gene TRBJ2-1, with 7 positions matching TRBD1. Trimming took 1 base from V and 6 from J; bases not matched to a gene: 3. The CDR3 runs 14 residues. Germline V gene data show CDR1 as KGHSH and CDR2 as LQKENI. This CDR3 is CASSPLRGPNEQFF. Written as DNA, the CDR3 is TGTGCCAGCTCACCACTAAGGGGGCCCAATGAGCAGTTCTTC.

The V and J genes are TRBV7-9 and TRBJ2-2, with D hard to call. Germline CDR1 reads SEHNR; CDR2 reads FQNEAQ (reference sequence). There are 12 residues in the CDR3. The V end lost 2 bases, the J end lost 6 bases, and 4 bases lay between the germline ends. This CDR3 reads CASSLYSGELFF. DNA for the CDR3: TGTGCCAGCAGCTTATATTCCGGGGAGCTGTTTTTT.

The rearrangement joins TRBV28 to TRBJ1-1; 9 bases are a match to TRBD1. CDR1 MDHEN and CDR2 SYDVKM come from the germline V gene. The CDR3 has 15 residues. V lost 5 bases to trimming and J lost 3 bases; unmatched junction nucleotides: 7. The CDR3 region has the DNA TGTGCCAGCAGTCCGCATGACAGGGGGTACACTGAAGCTTTCTTT. Translated, it gives CASSPHDRGYTEAFF. The full variable domain, completed using reference TRBV28 and TRBJ1-1, is DVKVTQSSRYLVKRTGEKVFLECVQDMDHENMFWYRQDPGLGLRLIYFSYDVKMKEKGDIPEGYSVSREKKERFSLILESASTNQTSMYLCASSPHDRGYTEAFFGQGTRLTVV.

The V call is TRBV27, the J call TRBJ1-6; D possibly corresponds to TRBD1 (5 bases). There are 17 residues in the CDR3. Trimming pared 8 bases from V and 7 bases from J, leaving 24 bases between. Germline loops: CDR1 MNHEY, CDR2 SMNVEV (reference sequence). The DNA for the CDR3 is TGTGCCAGCTTACCAGAGGGTTTGGGGGGAAGGAATTCACCCCTCCACTTT. This translates into CASLPEGLGGRNSPLHF.

This sequence joins TRBV7-2 and TRBJ2-7; weak D call: TRBD1 (5 bases). The germline V gene has CDR1 SGHTA and CDR2 FQGNSA. The CDR3 totals 14 residues. The ends were cut back, 1 base at V and 2 bases at J, with 9 bases in the middle. CDR3 DNA: TGTGCCAGCAGCTTAGAGCAGGGTACCTACGAGCAGTACTTC. Translating gives CASSLEQGTYEQYF.

This clone was recorded only once. The genes are TRBV3-1 (or the pseudogene TRBV3-2) and TRBJ2-5; 8 bases line up with TRBD2. V trimming: 0 bases; J trimming: 5 bases; junction bases outside the gene matches: 5. Germline V gene data show CDR1 as LGHDT and CDR2 as YNNKEL (reference sequence). This CDR3 region has 15 residues. The CDR3 bases are TGTGCCAGCAGCCAAGACCGGACTAGCTCGGAGACCCAGTACTTC. It specifies CASSQDRTSSETQYF.

The chain uses TRBV6-5 and TRBJ1-2, with D uncertain. This CDR3 is built from 14 residues. The germline CDR1 and CDR2 sequences are MNHEY and SVGAGI. V gave up 7 bases and J gave up 3 bases, with 15 bases separating them. The CDR3, as DNA: TGTGCCAGCACCCGGACGGCCGGGGACTATGGCTACACCTTC. Amino acids: CASTRTAGDYGYTF.

The chain is built from TRBV5-1 and TRBJ1-2; 8 nucleotides agree with TRBD1. This CDR3 has 14 amino acids. The germline V gene has CDR1 SGHRS and CDR2 YFSETQ. V lost 4 bases and J lost 3; bases outside the gene matches: 5. The CDR3 DNA sequence: TGCGCCAGCAGCCCACAGGGGGTGGACTATGGCTACACCTTC. Its translation: CASSPQGVDYGYTF.

The chain combines TRBV6-5 with TRBJ1-6; TRBD1 matches 9 bases. Germline V lookup: CDR1 MNHEY, CDR2 SVGAGI. V lost 5 bases to trimming and J lost 8 bases; unmatched junction nucleotides: 4. The CDR3 has 14 amino acids. The DNA for the CDR3 is TGTGCCAGCAGTCCGACAGGGGGTGATTCACCCCTCCACTTT. Protein: CASSPTGGDSPLHF.

This chain uses TRBV5-5 with TRBJ1-1; TRBD1 matches at 7 bases. Trimming took 7 bases from V and 4 from J; bases not matched to a gene: 10. The CDR3 sequence is 14 residues long. Germline CDR1 SGHKS, CDR2 YYEKEE (reference sequence). The CDR3 coding sequence is TGTGCCAGCGGTACCACAGGGGTGGGCACTGAAGCTTTCTTT. Translation: CASGTTGVGTEAFF.

V is TRBV7-2 and J is TRBJ1-2; maybe TRBD1 (6 bases). Germline loops: CDR1 SGHTA, CDR2 FQGNSA. The CDR3 sequence is 14 residues long. The V and J ends lost 4 bases and 4 bases respectively, with 13 bases between them. The chain's CDR3 is CASSWGDRSYGYTF. CDR3 coding DNA: TGTGCCAGCAGCTGGGGTGACAGGAGCTATGGCTACACCTTC.

The chain recombines TRBV19 with TRBJ1-6; 9 bases line up with TRBD1. The CDR3 runs 16 residues. Looked up from germline, CDR1 is LNHDA and CDR2 is SQIVND (reference sequence). J lost 10 bases, V lost 9 bases, and 16 bases had no gene match. DNA of the CDR3: TGTGCCAGCCTCTCCTCCGGGACAGGGCCGTGGTCACCCCTCCACTTT. It yields the protein CASLSSGTGPWSPLHF.

The gene calls are TRBV9 and TRBJ2-7; a weak D match, TRBD2 (6 bases). Trimming left V 0 bases short and J 5 bases short, with 12 bases between. The CDR3 loop spans 14 amino acids. Per germline, CDR1 SGDLS and CDR2 YYNGEE. Written as DNA, the CDR3 is TGTGCCAGCAGCGTAGCTTCGTCTAGCGACGAGCAGTACTTC. Translating it yields CASSVASSSDEQYF.

The CDR3 is CASSFAGEVSNQPQHF. CDR3 DNA: TGTGCCAGCAGCTTCGCGGGGGAAGTCAGCAATCAGCCCCAGCATTTT. The chain joins TRBV5-6 to TRBJ1-5; TRBD1 might be the D (5 bases). The V end was cut by 2 bases, the J end by 1 base, with 13 bases between. There are 16 residues in the CDR3. Per the germline V gene, CDR1 is SGHDT and CDR2 is YYEEEE. The full variable domain, rest sourced from reference TRBV5-6 and TRBJ1-5, is DAGVTQSPTHLIKTRGQQVTLRCSPKSGHDTVSWYQQALGQGPQFIFQYYEEEERQRGNFPDRFSGHQFPNYSSELNVNALLLGDSALYLCASSFAGEVSNQPQHFGDGTRLSIL.

The chain uses TRBV2 and TRBJ2-7; D uncertain. The CDR3 contains 12 residues. Trimming stripped 3 bases from V and 6 bases from J, with 9 bases between. Germline CDR1 reads SNHLY; CDR2 reads FYNNEI. CDR3 protein: CASSDLRSEQYF. The CDR3 DNA reads as TGTGCCAGCAGTGATTTGAGGAGCGAGCAGTACTTC.

V and J are TRBV9 and TRBJ2-5, with 11 bases aligning to TRBD2. With V trimmed by 0 bases and J by 2 bases, 3 bases remained unmatched. CDR1 is SGDLS and CDR2 is YYNGEE in the germline V gene. The CDR3 spans 16 residues. In DNA form, the CDR3 reads TGTGCCAGCAGCGTAGCCCTAGCGGGGGGACAAGAGACCCAGTACTTC. Encoded protein: CASSVALAGGQETQYF.

This chain joins TRBV7-6 and TRBJ2-2, with unresolved D. Germline V gene data show CDR1 as SGHVS and CDR2 as FNYEAQ. The CDR3 sequence is 14 residues long. Trimming stripped 4 bases from V and 4 bases from J, with 10 bases between. For the CDR3, the DNA is TGTGCCAGCAGCTCCCGAGAGAGCACCGGGGAGCTGTTTTTT. As protein: CASSSRESTGELFF.

The chain carries TRBV19 and TRBJ1-2; 7 positions agree with TRBD1. CDR1 is LNHDA and CDR2 is SQIVND in the germline V gene (reference sequence). CDR3 size: 14 residues. With 0 bases clipped from V and 8 bases from J, the junction kept 6 bases outside the gene matches. The CDR3 reads CASSIEGQGGGYTF. The CDR3 DNA is TGTGCCAGTAGTATAGAAGGGCAGGGGGGCGGCTACACCTTC.

On this clone itself: This CDR3 is also generated by other DNA sequences in the sample. The chain is built from TRBV11-2 and TRBJ1-4; 7 bases align to TRBD1. The CDR3 is made up of 14 amino acids. Germline V gives CDR1 SGHAT, CDR2 FQNNGV. With V trimmed by 1 base and J by 5 bases, 1 base remained unmatched. The CDR3 DNA is TGTGCCAGCAGCTTAGGACAGGGAAATGAAAAACTGTTTTTT. Encoded protein: CASSLGQGNEKLFF.

The V call is TRBV7-2, the J call TRBJ2-5, with D possibly matching TRBD1 (6 bases). Germline-derived CDR1 and CDR2 are SGHTA and FQGNSA. The CDR3 length is 16 residues. Trimming took off 5 bases at V and 4 bases at J, with 20 bases between the two ends. CDR3 nucleotide sequence: TGTGCCAGCAGCCCCTTCTTAGGGCAGGGGAGAGAGACCCAGTACTTC. Residues: CASSPFLGQGRETQYF.